A selection of T cell receptor beta chains follows, all from one sample in a study of STAT5B mutations in CD4+ large granular lymphocyte leukemia. Only in-frame clones appear in the TCRdb table, and some are missing; sequencing was by immunoSEQ multiplex PCR. There are about 46,000 clones in the sample; 84% occur only once, and 0.3% to 0.45% lies in the top ten. Sequencing was performed on CD4+ T cells from blood buffy coats. The receptors originated from a human donor in good health. CDR3s include the opening cysteine and the closing phenylalanine or tryptophan. The D gene is left open where the match is weak. Expanded clones are given a class, and other clones once, few, many or no size at all.

j_gene: TRBJ2-1; abundance: -; d_gene: -; v_gene: TRBV19; CDR3aa: CASGPWGSYNEQFF; CDR3nt: TGTGCCAGTGGACCCTGGGGCTCCTACAATGAGCAGTTCTTC
j_gene: TRBJ1-4; abundance: -; d_gene: -; v_gene: TRBV19; CDR3aa: CASSTTRGYREKLFF; CDR3nt: TGTGCCAGTAGTACGACTAGAGGTTACCGTGAAAAACTGTTTTTT
j_gene: TRBJ2-7; abundance: -; d_gene: TRBD1; v_gene: TRBV5-1; CDR3aa: CASSLGGTGRTYEQYF; CDR3nt: TGCGCCAGCAGCTTGGGGGGGACAGGACGTACCTACGAGCAGTACTTC
j_gene: TRBJ1-4; abundance: -; d_gene: TRBD1; v_gene: TRBV5-1; CDR3aa: CASSSGTGQIREKLFF; CDR3nt: TGCGCCAGCAGCTCCGGGACAGGGCAGATACGGGAAAAACTGTTTTTT
j_gene: TRBJ2-1; abundance: -; d_gene: -; v_gene: TRBV7-6; CDR3aa: CASSSSGRGKVNEQFF; CDR3nt: TGTGCCAGCAGCTCTTCGGGCAGGGGAAAAGTCAATGAGCAGTTCTTC
j_gene: TRBJ1-5; abundance: -; d_gene: -; v_gene: TRBV11-2; CDR3aa: CASSLDAGTHSFSNQPQHF; CDR3nt: TGTGCCAGCAGCTTAGATGCCGGGACTCATAGCTTTAGCAATCAGCCCCAGCATTTT
j_gene: TRBJ1-2; abundance: -; d_gene: -; v_gene: TRBV6-1; CDR3aa: CASSEAWQGHGYTF; CDR3nt: TGTGCCAGCAGTGAAGCGTGGCAGGGCCATGGCTACACCTTC
j_gene: TRBJ2-5; abundance: -; d_gene: TRBD1; v_gene: TRBV5-1; CDR3aa: CASSLYRGIGEQYF; CDR3nt: TGCGCCAGCAGCTTGTACAGGGGGATAGGGGAGCAGTACTTC
j_gene: TRBJ2-3; abundance: -; d_gene: -; v_gene: TRBV11-2; CDR3aa: CASSLEGTDTQYF; CDR3nt: TGTGCCAGCAGCTTAGAAGGGACAGATACGCAGTATTTT
j_gene: TRBJ2-5; abundance: -; d_gene: TRBD1; v_gene: TRBV5-4; CDR3aa: CASSRPGQGEETQYF; CDR3nt: TGTGCCAGCAGCCGACCGGGACAGGGGGAAGAGACCCAGTACTTC
j_gene: TRBJ2-5; abundance: -; d_gene: -; v_gene: TRBV2; CDR3aa: CASSDHRVFQETQYF; CDR3nt: TGTGCCAGCAGTGACCACAGGGTTTTTCAAGAGACCCAGTACTTC
j_gene: TRBJ2-3; abundance: -; d_gene: TRBD1; v_gene: TRBV29-1; CDR3aa: CSVDRGLGTDTQYF; CDR3nt: TGCAGCGTTGATAGGGGGCTCGGCACAGATACGCAGTATTTT
j_gene: TRBJ1-1; abundance: -; d_gene: TRBD1; v_gene: TRBV4-1; CDR3aa: CASSQAGTGVGTEAFF; CDR3nt: TGCGCCAGCAGCCAAGCTGGGACAGGGGTAGGCACTGAAGCTTTCTTT
j_gene: TRBJ1-5; abundance: once; d_gene: -; v_gene: TRBV6-5; CDR3aa: CASSYSIAARQPQHF; CDR3nt: TGTGCCAGCAGTTACTCGATTGCAGCCCGGCAGCCCCAGCATTTT
j_gene: TRBJ1-1; abundance: -; d_gene: -; v_gene: TRBV7-9; CDR3aa: CASSLGAENTEAFF; CDR3nt: TGTGCCAGCAGCTTAGGGGCAGAGAACACTGAAGCTTTCTTT
j_gene: TRBJ2-1; abundance: once; d_gene: -; v_gene: TRBV6-1; CDR3aa: CASTGGEQFF; CDR3nt: TGTGCCAGCACCGGAGGTGAGCAGTTCTTC
j_gene: TRBJ2-4; abundance: -; d_gene: -; v_gene: TRBV4-1; CDR3aa: CASSQVRVGSKNIQYF; CDR3nt: TGCGCCAGCAGCCAAGTCAGGGTGGGATCCAAAAACATTCAGTACTTC
j_gene: TRBJ1-1; abundance: -; d_gene: -; v_gene: TRBV7-9; CDR3aa: CASSLGWGVSPEAFF; CDR3nt: TGTGCCAGCAGCTTAGGATGGGGGGTTAGCCCTGAAGCTTTCTTT
j_gene: TRBJ2-2; abundance: -; d_gene: -; v_gene: TRBV5-1; CDR3aa: CASSRADRTRAGELFF; CDR3nt: TGCGCCAGCAGCCGAGCCGACAGGACTAGGGCCGGGGAGCTGTTTTTT
j_gene: TRBJ1-5; abundance: -; d_gene: TRBD1; v_gene: TRBV25-1; CDR3aa: CASRGQGDNQPQHF; CDR3nt: TGTGCCAGCAGAGGACAGGGCGACAATCAGCCCCAGCATTTT
j_gene: TRBJ2-1; abundance: -; d_gene: TRBD2; v_gene: TRBV6-5; CDR3aa: CASSSSGDYNEQFF; CDR3nt: TGTGCCAGCAGCAGCAGCGGGGACTACAATGAGCAGTTCTTC
j_gene: TRBJ1-1; abundance: -; d_gene: -; v_gene: TRBV7-9; CDR3aa: CASSLGVGADTEAFF; CDR3nt: TGTGCCAGCAGCTTAGGGGTGGGGGCGGACACTGAAGCTTTCTTT
j_gene: TRBJ1-2; abundance: -; d_gene: -; v_gene: TRBV19; CDR3aa: CASSNPGADYGYTF; CDR3nt: TGTGCCAGTAGTAATCCAGGGGCGGACTATGGCTACACCTTC
j_gene: TRBJ1-1; abundance: -; d_gene: -; v_gene: TRBV19; CDR3aa: CASRSPGRTNTEAFF; CDR3nt: TGTGCCAGTAGGAGCCCCGGACGGACGAACACTGAAGCTTTCTTT
j_gene: TRBJ1-2; abundance: -; d_gene: -; v_gene: TRBV5-1; CDR3aa: CASSLDGGDYGYTF; CDR3nt: TGCGCCAGCAGCTTGGATGGAGGGGACTATGGCTACACCTTC
j_gene: TRBJ2-1; abundance: once; d_gene: -; v_gene: TRBV29-1; CDR3aa: CSGRQVYNEQFF; CDR3nt: TGCAGCGGGCGGCAAGTTTACAATGAGCAGTTCTTC
j_gene: TRBJ2-3; abundance: -; d_gene: -; v_gene: TRBV29-1; CDR3aa: CSSRRTYTDTQYF; CDR3nt: TGCAGCTCCCGAAGGACTTACACAGATACGCAGTATTTT
j_gene: TRBJ2-3; abundance: -; d_gene: -; v_gene: TRBV5-1; CDR3aa: CASSLVSGGTDTQYF; CDR3nt: TGCGCCAGCAGCTTGGTCTCCGGAGGAACAGATACGCAGTATTTT
j_gene: TRBJ2-1; abundance: -; d_gene: TRBD2; v_gene: TRBV25-1; CDR3aa: CASSEAGGGRVHNEQFF; CDR3nt: TGTGCCAGCAGTGAAGCGGGGGGCGGGAGGGTCCACAATGAGCAGTTCTTC
j_gene: TRBJ1-1; abundance: once; d_gene: -; v_gene: TRBV14; CDR3aa: CASSPRALLGTEAFF; CDR3nt: TGTGCCAGCAGCCCCAGGGCCCTTTTGGGCACTGAAGCTTTCTTT
j_gene: TRBJ1-2; abundance: -; d_gene: -; v_gene: TRBV5-6; CDR3aa: CASSLAGLLYGYTF; CDR3nt: TGTGCCAGCAGCCTCGCGGGTCTTCTCTATGGCTACACCTTC
j_gene: TRBJ2-7; abundance: -; d_gene: -; v_gene: TRBV10-3; CDR3aa: CAISGGGSGKSEQYF; CDR3nt: TGTGCCATCAGTGGTGGAGGGTCTGGGAAGAGCGAGCAGTACTTC
j_gene: TRBJ1-1; abundance: few; d_gene: -; v_gene: TRBV5-1; CDR3aa: CASSPRQSDTEAFF; CDR3nt: TGCGCCAGCAGCCCCCGACAGTCGGACACTGAAGCTTTCTTT
j_gene: TRBJ1-2; abundance: few; d_gene: TRBD1; v_gene: TRBV2; CDR3aa: CASSLQGDYGYTF; CDR3nt: TGTGCCAGCAGTCTACAGGGGGACTATGGCTACACCTTC
j_gene: TRBJ1-2; abundance: -; d_gene: -; v_gene: TRBV13; CDR3aa: CASSLWARGFGYTF; CDR3nt: TGTGCCAGCAGCTTGTGGGCCAGGGGATTCGGCTACACCTTC
j_gene: TRBJ1-1; abundance: -; d_gene: TRBD1; v_gene: TRBV19; CDR3aa: CASSIGTGGANTEAFF; CDR3nt: TGTGCCAGTAGTATAGGGACAGGGGGAGCGAACACTGAAGCTTTCTTT
j_gene: TRBJ2-4; abundance: -; d_gene: TRBD1; v_gene: TRBV11-3; CDR3aa: CASSPPGQELAKNIQYF; CDR3nt: TGTGCCAGCAGCCCCCCCGGACAGGAGCTAGCCAAAAACATTCAGTACTTC
j_gene: TRBJ2-2; abundance: -; d_gene: TRBD2; v_gene: TRBV11-2; CDR3aa: CASSLLAGGPNTGELFF; CDR3nt: TGTGCCAGCAGCTTGCTAGCGGGGGGACCGAACACCGGGGAGCTGTTTTTT
j_gene: TRBJ1-2; abundance: -; d_gene: -; v_gene: TRBV30; CDR3aa: CAWSVRNTGTLGYTF; CDR3nt: TGTGCCTGGAGTGTCCGCAACACCGGGACCTTGGGCTACACCTTC
j_gene: TRBJ2-3; abundance: -; d_gene: TRBD2; v_gene: TRBV30; CDR3aa: CALASGSGDTQYF; CDR3nt: TGTGCGCTGGCTAGCGGGAGTGGTGATACGCAGTATTTT
j_gene: TRBJ1-4; abundance: once; d_gene: -; v_gene: TRBV6-1; CDR3aa: CASSANRNEKLFF; CDR3nt: TGTGCCAGCAGTGCTAACAGGAATGAAAAACTGTTTTTT
j_gene: TRBJ1-5; abundance: -; d_gene: TRBD1; v_gene: TRBV7-3; CDR3aa: CASSPTGGDQPQHF; CDR3nt: TGTGCCAGCAGCCCTACAGGGGGGGATCAGCCCCAGCATTTT
j_gene: TRBJ1-5; abundance: -; d_gene: -; v_gene: TRBV9; CDR3aa: CASSVHGGGGQPQHF; CDR3nt: TGTGCCAGCAGCGTACATGGTGGGGGCGGTCAGCCCCAGCATTTT
j_gene: TRBJ1-1; abundance: -; d_gene: -; v_gene: TRBV19; CDR3aa: CASSIGSGRLGTEAFF; CDR3nt: TGTGCCAGTAGTATAGGTTCGGGACGACTGGGCACTGAAGCTTTCTTT
j_gene: TRBJ1-1; abundance: -; d_gene: -; v_gene: TRBV27; CDR3aa: CASSSPSRGAKPLTEAFF; CDR3nt: TGTGCCAGCAGTTCGCCGAGTAGGGGGGCAAAACCCCTCACTGAAGCTTTCTTT
j_gene: TRBJ2-7; abundance: -; d_gene: TRBD1; v_gene: TRBV7-3; CDR3aa: CASSLTGGDYEQYF; CDR3nt: TGTGCCAGCAGCTTGACAGGGGGCGATTACGAGCAGTACTTC
j_gene: TRBJ2-3; abundance: -; d_gene: TRBD2; v_gene: TRBV4-1; CDR3aa: CASSQVAPSGDRDTQYF; CDR3nt: TGCGCCAGCAGCCAAGTAGCGCCTAGCGGGGACAGAGATACGCAGTATTTT
j_gene: TRBJ1-5; abundance: -; d_gene: TRBD1; v_gene: TRBV10-3; CDR3aa: CAIRPDREGNQPQHF; CDR3nt: TGTGCCATCAGACCGGACAGGGAGGGCAATCAGCCCCAGCATTTT
j_gene: TRBJ1-1; abundance: -; d_gene: -; v_gene: TRBV7-2; CDR3aa: CASSTTTGNTEAFF; CDR3nt: TGTGCCAGCAGCACAACGACAGGGAACACTGAAGCTTTCTTT
j_gene: TRBJ1-1; abundance: -; d_gene: -; v_gene: TRBV2; CDR3aa: CASSASLGRTEAFF; CDR3nt: TGTGCCAGCAGTGCGTCCCTCGGGAGGACTGAAGCTTTCTTT
j_gene: TRBJ2-3; abundance: once; d_gene: TRBD2; v_gene: TRBV5-1; CDR3aa: CASSFGTSARTDTQYF; CDR3nt: TGCGCCAGCAGCTTCGGGACTAGCGCCCGCACAGATACGCAGTATTTT
j_gene: TRBJ2-3; abundance: -; d_gene: -; v_gene: TRBV5-1; CDR3aa: CASSLVRITSTDTQYF; CDR3nt: TGCGCCAGCAGCTTGGTCCGGATAACTAGCACAGATACGCAGTATTTT
j_gene: TRBJ2-2; abundance: -; d_gene: -; v_gene: TRBV5-1; CDR3aa: CASSLVQINTGELFF; CDR3nt: TGCGCCAGCAGCTTGGTACAGATAAACACCGGGGAGCTGTTTTTT
j_gene: TRBJ2-1; abundance: -; d_gene: -; v_gene: TRBV7-9; CDR3aa: CASTLGRESEQFF; CDR3nt: TGTGCCAGCACCCTCGGGCGAGAAAGTGAGCAGTTCTTC
j_gene: TRBJ1-2; abundance: -; d_gene: -; v_gene: TRBV6-5; CDR3aa: CASRALWHNYGYTF; CDR3nt: TGTGCCAGCAGGGCCTTGTGGCATAACTATGGCTACACCTTC
j_gene: TRBJ1-4; abundance: -; d_gene: TRBD1; v_gene: TRBV5-6; CDR3aa: CASSFSDRLWEKLFF; CDR3nt: TGTGCCAGCAGCTTTTCGGACAGGCTTTGGGAAAAACTGTTTTTT
j_gene: TRBJ2-3; abundance: -; d_gene: TRBD2; v_gene: TRBV4-2; CDR3aa: CASSQEPRGLAGGPDTQYF; CDR3nt: TGTGCCAGCAGCCAAGAACCTAGGGGACTAGCGGGAGGGCCAGATACGCAGTATTTT
j_gene: TRBJ2-2; abundance: -; d_gene: -; v_gene: TRBV2; CDR3aa: CASRVTGIRTGELFF; CDR3nt: TGTGCCAGCAGAGTTACAGGGATTAGGACCGGGGAGCTGTTTTTT
j_gene: TRBJ2-7; abundance: -; d_gene: TRBD2; v_gene: TRBV7-2; CDR3aa: CASSSAGTSVREQYF; CDR3nt: TGTGCCAGCAGCTCCGCCGGGACTAGCGTGAGGGAGCAGTACTTC